This T cell receptor (beta chain) was identified during a study of cytomegalovirus exposure and HLA in healthy donors. The protocol was immunoSEQ multiplex PCR, while the TCRdb copy is restricted to in-frame clones and leaves out a portion. The table records over 150,000 clones, around nine tenths of them present only once. Germline V lookup: CDR1 MDHEN, CDR2 SYDVKM. This CDR3 contains 15 residues. Deletions cut 6 bases from V and 2 bases from J, with 14 bases between. The sequence was obtained from a man younger than 35 in good health and CMV-seropositive. The specimen was PBMCs. The J gene is TRBJ1-5, the V gene TRBV28; possibly TRBD1 for D (5 bases). The CDR3 region is CASRPWGGGNQPQHF. The CDR3 nucleotides are TGTGCCAGCAGACCATGGGGGGGTGGCAATCAGCCCCAGCATTTT. Full variable domain (remainder filled in from reference TRBV28 and TRBJ1-5): DVKVTQSSRYLVKRTGEKVFLECVQDMDHENMFWYRQDPGLGLRLIYFSYDVKMKEKGDIPEGYSVSREKKERFSLILESASTNQTSMYLCASRPWGGGNQPQHFGDGTRLSIL.